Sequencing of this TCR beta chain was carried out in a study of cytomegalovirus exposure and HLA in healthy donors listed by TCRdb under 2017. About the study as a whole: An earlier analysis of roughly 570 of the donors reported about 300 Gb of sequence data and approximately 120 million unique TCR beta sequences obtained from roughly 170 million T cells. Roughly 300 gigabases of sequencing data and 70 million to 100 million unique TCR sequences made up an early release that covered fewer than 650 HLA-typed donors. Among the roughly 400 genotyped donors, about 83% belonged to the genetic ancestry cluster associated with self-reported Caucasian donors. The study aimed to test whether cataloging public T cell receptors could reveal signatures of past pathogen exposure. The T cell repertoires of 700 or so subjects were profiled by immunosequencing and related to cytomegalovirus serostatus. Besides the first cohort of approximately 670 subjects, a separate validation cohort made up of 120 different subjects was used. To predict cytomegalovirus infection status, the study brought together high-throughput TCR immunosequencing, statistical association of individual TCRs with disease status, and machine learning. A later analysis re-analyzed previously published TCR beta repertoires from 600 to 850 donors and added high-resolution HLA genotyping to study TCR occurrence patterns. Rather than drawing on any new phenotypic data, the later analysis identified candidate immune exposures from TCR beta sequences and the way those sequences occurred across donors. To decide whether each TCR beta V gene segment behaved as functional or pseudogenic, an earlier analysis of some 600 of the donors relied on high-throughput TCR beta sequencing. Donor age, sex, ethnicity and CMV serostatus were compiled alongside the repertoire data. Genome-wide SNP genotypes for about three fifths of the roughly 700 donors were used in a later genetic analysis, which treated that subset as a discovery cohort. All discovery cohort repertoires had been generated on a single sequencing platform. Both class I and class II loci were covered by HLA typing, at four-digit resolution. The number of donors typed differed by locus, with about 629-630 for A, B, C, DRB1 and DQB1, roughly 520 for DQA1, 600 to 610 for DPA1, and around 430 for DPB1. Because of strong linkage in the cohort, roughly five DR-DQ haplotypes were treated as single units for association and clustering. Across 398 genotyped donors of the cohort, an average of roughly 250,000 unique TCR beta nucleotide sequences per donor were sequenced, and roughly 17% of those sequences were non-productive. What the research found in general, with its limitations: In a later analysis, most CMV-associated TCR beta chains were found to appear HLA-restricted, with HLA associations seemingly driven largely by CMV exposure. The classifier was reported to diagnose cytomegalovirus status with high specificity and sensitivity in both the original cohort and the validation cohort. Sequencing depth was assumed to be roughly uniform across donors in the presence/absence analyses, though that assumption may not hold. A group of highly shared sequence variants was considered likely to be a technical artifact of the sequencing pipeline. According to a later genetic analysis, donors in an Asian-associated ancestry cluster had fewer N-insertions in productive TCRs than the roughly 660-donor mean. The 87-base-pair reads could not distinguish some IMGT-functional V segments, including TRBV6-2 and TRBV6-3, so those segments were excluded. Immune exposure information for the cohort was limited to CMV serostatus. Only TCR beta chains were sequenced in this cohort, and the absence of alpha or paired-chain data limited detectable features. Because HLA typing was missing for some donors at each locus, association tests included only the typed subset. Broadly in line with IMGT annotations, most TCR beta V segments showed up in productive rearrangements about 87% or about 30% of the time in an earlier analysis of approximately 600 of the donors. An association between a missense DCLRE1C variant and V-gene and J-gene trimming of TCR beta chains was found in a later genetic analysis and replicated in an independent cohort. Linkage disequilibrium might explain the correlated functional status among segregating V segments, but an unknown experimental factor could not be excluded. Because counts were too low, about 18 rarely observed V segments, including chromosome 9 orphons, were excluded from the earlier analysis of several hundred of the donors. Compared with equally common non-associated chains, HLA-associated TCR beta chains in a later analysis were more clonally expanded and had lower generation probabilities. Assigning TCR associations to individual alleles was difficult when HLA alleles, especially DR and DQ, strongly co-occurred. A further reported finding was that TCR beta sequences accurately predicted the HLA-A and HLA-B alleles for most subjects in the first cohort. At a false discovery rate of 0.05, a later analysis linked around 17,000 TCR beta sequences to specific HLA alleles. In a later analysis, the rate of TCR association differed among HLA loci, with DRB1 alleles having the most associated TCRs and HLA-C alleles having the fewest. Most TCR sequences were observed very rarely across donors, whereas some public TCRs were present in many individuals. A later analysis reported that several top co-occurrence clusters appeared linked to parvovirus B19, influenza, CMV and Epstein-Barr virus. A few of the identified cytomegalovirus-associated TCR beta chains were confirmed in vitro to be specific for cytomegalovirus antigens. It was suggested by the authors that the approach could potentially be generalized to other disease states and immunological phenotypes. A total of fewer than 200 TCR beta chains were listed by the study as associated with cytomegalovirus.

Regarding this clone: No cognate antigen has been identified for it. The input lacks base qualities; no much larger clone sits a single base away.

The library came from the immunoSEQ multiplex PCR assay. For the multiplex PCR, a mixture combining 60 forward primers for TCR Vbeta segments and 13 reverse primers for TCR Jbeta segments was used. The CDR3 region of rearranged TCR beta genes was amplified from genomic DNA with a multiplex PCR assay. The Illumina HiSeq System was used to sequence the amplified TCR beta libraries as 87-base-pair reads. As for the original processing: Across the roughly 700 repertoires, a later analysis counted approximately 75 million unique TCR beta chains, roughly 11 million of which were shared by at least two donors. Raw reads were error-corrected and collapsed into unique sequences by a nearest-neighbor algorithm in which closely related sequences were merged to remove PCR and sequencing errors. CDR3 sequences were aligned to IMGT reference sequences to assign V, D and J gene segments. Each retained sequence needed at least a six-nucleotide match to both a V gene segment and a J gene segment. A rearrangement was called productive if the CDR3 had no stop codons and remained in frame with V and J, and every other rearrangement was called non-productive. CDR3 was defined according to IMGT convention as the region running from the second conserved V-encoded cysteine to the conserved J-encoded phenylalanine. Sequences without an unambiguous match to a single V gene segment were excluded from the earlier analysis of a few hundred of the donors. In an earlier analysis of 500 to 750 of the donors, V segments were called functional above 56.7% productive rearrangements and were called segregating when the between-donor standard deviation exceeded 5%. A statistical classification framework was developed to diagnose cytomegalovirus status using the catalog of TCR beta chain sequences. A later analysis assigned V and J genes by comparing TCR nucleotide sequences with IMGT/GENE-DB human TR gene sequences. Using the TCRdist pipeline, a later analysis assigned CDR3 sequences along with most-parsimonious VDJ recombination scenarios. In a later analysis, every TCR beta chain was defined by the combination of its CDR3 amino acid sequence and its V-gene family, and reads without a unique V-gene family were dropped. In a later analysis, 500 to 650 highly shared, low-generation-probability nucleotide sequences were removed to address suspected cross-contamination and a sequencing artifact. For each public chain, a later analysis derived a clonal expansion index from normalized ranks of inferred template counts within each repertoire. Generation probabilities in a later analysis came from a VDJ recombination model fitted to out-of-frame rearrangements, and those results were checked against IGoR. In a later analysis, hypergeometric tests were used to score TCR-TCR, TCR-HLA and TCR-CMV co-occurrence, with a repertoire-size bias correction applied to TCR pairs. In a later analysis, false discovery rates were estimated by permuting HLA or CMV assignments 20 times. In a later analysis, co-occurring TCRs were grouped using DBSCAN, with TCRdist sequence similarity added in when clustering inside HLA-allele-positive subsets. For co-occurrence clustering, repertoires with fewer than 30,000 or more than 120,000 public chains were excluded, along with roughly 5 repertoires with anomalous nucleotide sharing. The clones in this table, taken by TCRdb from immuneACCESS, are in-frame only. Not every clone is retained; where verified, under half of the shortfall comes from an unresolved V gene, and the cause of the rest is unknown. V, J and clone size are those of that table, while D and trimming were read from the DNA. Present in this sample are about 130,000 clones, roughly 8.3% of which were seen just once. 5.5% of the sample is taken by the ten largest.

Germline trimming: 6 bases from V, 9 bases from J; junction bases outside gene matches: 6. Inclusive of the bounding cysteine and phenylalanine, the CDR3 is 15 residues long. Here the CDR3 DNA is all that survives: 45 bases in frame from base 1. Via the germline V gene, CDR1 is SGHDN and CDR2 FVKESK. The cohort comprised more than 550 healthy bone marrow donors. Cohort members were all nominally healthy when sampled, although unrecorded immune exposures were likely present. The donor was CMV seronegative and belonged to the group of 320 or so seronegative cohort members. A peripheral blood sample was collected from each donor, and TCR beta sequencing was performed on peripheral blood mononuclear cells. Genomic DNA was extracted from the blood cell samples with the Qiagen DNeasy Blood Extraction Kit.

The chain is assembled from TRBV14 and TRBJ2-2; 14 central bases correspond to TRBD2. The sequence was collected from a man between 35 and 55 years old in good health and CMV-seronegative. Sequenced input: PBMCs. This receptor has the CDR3 CASSPGTSGGRELFF. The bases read TGTGCCAGCAGTCCCGGGACTAGCGGGGGCCGGGAGCTGTTTTTT.